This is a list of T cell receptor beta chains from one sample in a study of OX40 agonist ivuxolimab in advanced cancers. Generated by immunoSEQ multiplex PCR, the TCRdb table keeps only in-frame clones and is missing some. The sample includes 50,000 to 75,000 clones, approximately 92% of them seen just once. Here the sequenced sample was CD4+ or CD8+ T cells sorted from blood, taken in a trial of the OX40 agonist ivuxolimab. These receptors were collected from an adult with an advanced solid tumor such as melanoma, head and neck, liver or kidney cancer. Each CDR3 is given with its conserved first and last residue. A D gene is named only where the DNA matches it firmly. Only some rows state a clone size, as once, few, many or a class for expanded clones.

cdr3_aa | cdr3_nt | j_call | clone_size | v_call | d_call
CASSPFAGSISYEQYF | TGTGCCAGTAGTCCCTTTGCCGGGTCCATATCCTACGAGCAGTACTTC | TRBJ2-7 | NA | TRBV19 | NA
CASSLDGPNYGYTF | TGTGCCAGCAGCTTGGACGGACCTAACTATGGCTACACCTTC | TRBJ1-2 | NA | TRBV5-4 | NA
CASSPGTIYEQYF | TGTGCCAGCAGCCCAGGGACTATCTACGAGCAGTACTTC | TRBJ2-7 | NA | TRBV7-2 | TRBD2
CASSESRGGLAFF | TGTGCCAGCAGCGAAAGCCGAGGGGGTTTGGCGTTCTTC | TRBJ2-1 | once | TRBV9 | NA
CASSLGGQGDKQYF | TGTGCCAGCAGCTTAGGGGGACAGGGGGACAAGCAGTACTTC | TRBJ2-7 | once | TRBV7-6 | TRBD1
CASVRGGSDTEAFF | TGTGCTAGTGTTCGAGGGGGTTCGGACACTGAAGCTTTCTTT | TRBJ1-1 | NA | TRBV12-5 | NA
CASSYSSGQGYGYTF | TGTGCCAGCAGTTACTCGTCGGGGCAGGGGTATGGCTACACCTTC | TRBJ1-2 | NA | TRBV6-5 | NA
CASSVTGEGGYTF | TGTGCCAGCAGCGTCACAGGGGAAGGGGGCTACACCTTC | TRBJ1-2 | NA | TRBV6-5 | TRBD1
CATSARGREQFF | TGTGCCACCAGCGCCAGGGGACGTGAGCAGTTCTTC | TRBJ2-1 | NA | TRBV15 | NA
CASLGGGLRGNYNEQFF | TGTGCCAGCCTCGGCGGCGGCTTGCGGGGGAACTACAATGAGCAGTTCTTC | TRBJ2-1 | NA | TRBV27 | TRBD2
CASSLESMLTAGGVNEQFF | TGTGCCAGCAGCTTAGAGAGTATGTTAACAGCGGGAGGTGTGAATGAGCAGTTCTTC | TRBJ2-1 | NA | TRBV11-3 | TRBD2
CASSDPGQYEQYF | TGTGCCAGCAGCGACCCTGGACAATACGAGCAGTACTTC | TRBJ2-7 | NA | TRBV7-9 | NA
CASSVGGRQHQETQYF | TGTGCCAGCAGCGTAGGTGGTCGACAGCACCAAGAGACCCAGTACTTC | TRBJ2-5 | once | TRBV9 | NA
CATSVPGQSDTQYF | TGTGCCACCAGCGTACCGGGACAGTCAGATACGCAGTATTTT | TRBJ2-3 | NA | TRBV15 | TRBD1
CASSFGGMDYEQYF | TGCGCCAGCAGCTTCGGCGGGATGGACTACGAGCAGTACTTC | TRBJ2-7 | NA | TRBV5-1 | NA
CASSLAAKGPDTQYF | TGCGCCAGCAGCTTGGCGGCCAAGGGGCCAGATACGCAGTATTTT | TRBJ2-3 | NA | TRBV5-1 | NA
CAIEDSQETQYF | TGTGCCATCGAGGACAGCCAAGAGACCCAGTACTTC | TRBJ2-5 | NA | TRBV10-3 | NA